Shown below are 9 T cell receptor beta chains from a single sample sequenced in a study of cytomegalovirus exposure and HLA in healthy donors. The repertoire was sequenced with immunoSEQ multiplex PCR; TCRdb's copy has only in-frame clones and lacks some. The sample holds some 110,000 clones; 86% are singletons and the top ten take approximately 4.9%. Source material: PBMCs. These receptor sequences come from a man aged 18 to 35 in good health and CMV-seronegative.

The chain employs TRBV27 and TRBJ2-1; D gene uncertain. Between the trimmed V and J ends, which lost 6 bases and 0 bases, there was a span of 9 bases. From germline, CDR1 is MNHEY and CDR2 SMNVEV (reference sequence). CDR3 length: 14 residues. CDR3 region: CASRLPSSYNEQFF. CDR3 coding DNA: TGTGCCAGCAGGCTACCGAGCTCCTACAATGAGCAGTTCTTC.

The V gene is TRBV7-9, the J gene TRBJ1-1, with TRBD1 matching over 8 bases. The J segment lost 2 bases and the V segment lost 4 bases, leaving 6 bases of the junction unmatched. Germline V gives CDR1 SEHNR, CDR2 FQNEAQ (reference sequence). The length of the CDR3 is 15 residues. CDR3 bases: TGTGCCAGCAGCTCACCCGGGACAGGAAACACTGAAGCTTTCTTT. Protein product: CASSSPGTGNTEAFF. Full variable domain (rest looked up from reference TRBV7-9 and TRBJ1-1): DTGVSQNPRHKITKRGQNVTFRCDPISEHNRLYWYRQTLGQGPEFLTYFQNEAQLEKSRLLSDRFSAERPKGSFSTLEIQRTEQGDSAMYLCASSSPGTGNTEAFFGQGTRLTVV.

The chain couples TRBV4-1 to TRBJ2-7; 12 positions agree with TRBD2. Germline V gene sequence: CDR1 MGHRA, CDR2 YSYEKL. The J segment lost 0 bases and the V segment lost 1 base, leaving 4 bases of the junction unmatched. The CDR3 consists of 17 residues. CDR3 DNA: TGCGCCAGCAGCCAAGCCGGACTAGCGGGACCCTCCTACGAGCAGTACTTC. Translated, it gives CASSQAGLAGPSYEQYF.

The chain recombines TRBV2 with TRBJ2-5, with a possible D match to TRBD1 (5 bases). V lost 6 bases and J 5 bases, leaving 13 bases between the germline ends. The CDR3 runs 13 residues. From germline, CDR1 is SNHLY and CDR2 FYNNEI. The CDR3 DNA reads TGTGCCAGCAGGGGCTCTGGGGCTGAGACCCAGTACTTC. Amino acids: CASRGSGAETQYF.

The chain couples TRBV18 to TRBJ1-2, with 8 bases aligning to TRBD1. The germline CDR1 and CDR2 sequences are KGHSH and LQKENI. The CDR3 totals 16 residues. The V segment lost 3 bases and the J segment 0 bases; nucleotides outside the gene matches: 6. The CDR3 protein is CASSPSRDRPNYGYTF. The CDR3 coding sequence is TGTGCCAGCTCACCGTCCCGGGACAGGCCTAACTATGGCTACACCTTC.

This chain uses TRBV5-6 with TRBJ1-3; no clear D. The CDR3 has 13 amino acids. V dropped 0 bases and J dropped 4 bases, with 5 bases sitting between them. Per the germline V gene, CDR1 is SGHDT and CDR2 is YYEEEE. The CDR3 DNA follows: TGTGCCAGCAGCTTGGAACAAGGAAACACCATATATTTT. Amino acids: CASSLEQGNTIYF.

In its sample, this clone was seen once. In DNA form, the CDR3 reads TGCGCCAGCAGCGCGGACGGGACTCCCACCCGTGAGCAGTTCTTC. This encodes CASSADGTPTREQFF. J is TRBJ2-1 and V is TRBV5-1; D is possibly TRBD2 (6 bases). The length of the CDR3 is 15 residues. Germline V gene lookup returns CDR1 SGHRS and CDR2 YFSETQ. V dropped 4 bases and J dropped 9 bases, with 20 bases sitting between them.

The chain recombines TRBV30 with TRBJ2-1, with D maybe TRBD2 (7 bases). Trimming left V 0 bases short and J 4 bases short, with 19 bases between. Germline CDR1 reads GTSNPN; CDR2 reads SVGIG (reference sequence). The CDR3 consists of 17 residues. The CDR3 nucleotides are TGTGCCTGGAGTGTACGCGGAAGGGGGGGAGGGTACAATGAGCAGTTCTTC. Protein: CAWSVRGRGGGYNEQFF.

V usage is TRBV25-1 and J usage is TRBJ1-2; D remains ambiguous. The germline CDR1 and CDR2 sequences are MGHDK and SYGVNS. This CDR3 region has 12 residues. Deletions cut 7 bases from V and 8 bases from J, with 14 bases between. Here the CDR3 DNA reads TGTGCCAGCATGAGAACGGACTTCGGCTACACCTTC. It is translated as CASMRTDFGYTF.